This T cell receptor beta chain appears in the sequencing data of a study of CD8+ T cells in alopecia areata. The sample's treatment: oral pan-JAK inhibitor, 5-10 mg twice daily. The CDR3 consists of 18 residues. V was clipped by 4 bases and J by 0 bases; unmatched bases: 7. The germline V gene encodes CDR1 SGHTA and CDR2 FQGNSA. RNA was extracted and reverse transcribed into cDNA as the sequencing template. Generated by immunoSEQ multiplex PCR, the TCRdb table keeps only in-frame clones and is missing some. The sample comprises roughly 140,000 clones, roughly four fifths of which are singletons, and roughly 25% rests with the top ten.

This rearrangement joins TRBV7-2 to TRBJ2-3, with 13 bases lining up with TRBD2. This specimen consisted of CD8+ T cells sorted from blood, obtained at week 4, from a patient treated with tofacitinib. This receptor was obtained from a human donor with alopecia areata. CDR3 nucleotides: TGTGCCAGCAGCTCGGGATGGACTAGCGGGAGAAGCACAGATACGCAGTATTTT. The encoded protein is CASSSGWTSGRSTDTQYF.